One T cell receptor beta chain is described in this entry. Antigen: not known. Only in-frame clones appear in the TCRdb table, and some are missing; sequencing was by immunoSEQ multiplex PCR. This repertoire shows 740,000 or so clones, around four fifths found once; its top ten account for under 2%. Trimming removed 0 bases from V and 5 bases from J; junction bases left unmatched: 3. The CDR3 spans 15 residues. Germline V lookup: CDR1 SGHKS, CDR2 YYEKEE (reference sequence). The sample is drawn from a study of shared clonotypes between healthy human individuals. General study findings and limits: Blood was the sole source, and tissue repertoires probably differ. Sorted-subset sequencing, rarefaction showed, was incomplete despite large depth. Estimated clonotype richness was generally higher in naive than memory subsets.

The gene calls are TRBV5-5 and TRBJ1-5; 9 nucleotides agree with TRBD1. Sequenced sample: memory CD4+ T cells sorted from blood. Sample subset: CD45RA-negative fraction. This clonotype was obtained from a woman aged 25 to 39 in good health. This chain's CDR3 is CASSLVGQGDQPQHF. CDR3 DNA sequence: TGTGCCAGCAGCTTGGTGGGACAGGGCGATCAGCCCCAGCATTTT. Using reference TRBV5-5 and TRBJ1-5 for the parts outside the CDR3, the full variable domain is DAGVTQSPTHLIKTRGQQVTLRCSPISGHKSVSWYQQVLGQGPQFIFQYYEKEERGRGNFPDRFSARQFPNYSSELNVNALLLGDSALYLCASSLVGQGDQPQHFGDGTRLSIL.